One sample yielded the 17 T cell receptor beta chains listed below, sequenced in a study of T cell repertoires in cytomegalovirus infection. No antigen is known for these receptors. MiXCR, run by TCRdb on the reads, gives a single entry per CDR3 protein. The sample carries about 920,000 distinct CDR3 sequences, more than 25% recorded once. The input for sequencing was cultured CD8+ T cells from PBMCs, taken from culture after CMV antigen stimulation. These receptors originate from a human donor in good health (CMV status not recorded). Some clones in this sample may be carry-over from other donors' samples.

The rearrangement uses TRBV20-1 and TRBJ2-7, with 8 bases identical to TRBD1. With V trimmed by 3 bases and J by 5 bases, 6 bases remained unmatched. The CDR3 contains 13 residues. Germline lookup yields CDR1 DFQATT and CDR2 SNEGSKA (reference sequence). The CDR3 bases are TGCAGTGCTAGGTTACAGGGGGGACACGAGCAGTACTTC. It translates to CSARLQGGHEQYF.

The chain uses TRBV12-3 or TRBV12-4 and TRBJ1-1; 7 bases align to TRBD1. CDR3 length: 14 amino acids. J was trimmed by 4 bases and V by 6 bases; bases with no gene match: 8. CDR3 bases: TGTGCCAGCAGCATAACGGGACAGTTCACTGAAGCTTTCTTT. Its translation: CASSITGQFTEAFF.

This clonotype was detected a few times. The chain couples TRBV5-6 to TRBJ2-1; D ambiguous. Germline-derived CDR1 and CDR2 are SGHDT and YYEEEE. This CDR3 has 18 amino acids. Trimming left V 0 bases short and J 7 bases short, with 23 bases between. The CDR3 spells CASSLAVAVTLGLNEQFF. CDR3 nucleotides: TGTGCCAGCAGCTTGGCAGTGGCAGTGACTTTGGGCCTGAATGAGCAGTTCTTC.

This clonotype was seen a handful of times. The V and J genes are TRBV7-9 and TRBJ2-5, with TRBD1 as a possible D gene (6 bases). V gave up 5 bases and J gave up 2 bases, with 12 bases separating them. Germline V lookup: CDR1 SEHNR, CDR2 FQNEAQ (reference sequence). The CDR3 runs to 14 residues. In DNA, the CDR3 is TGTGCCAGCAGCGGTAGTAGGGGGCAAGAGACCCAGTACTTC. Its translation is CASSGSRGQETQYF.

J is TRBJ2-7 and V is TRBV2; 9 bases are shared with TRBD1. The V gene end was trimmed by 4 bases and the J gene end by 0 bases; junction bases not matched to a gene: 7. Germline V gene lookup returns CDR1 SNHLY and CDR2 FYNNEI. The CDR3 is made up of 16 amino acids. Here the CDR3 DNA reads TGTGCCAGCAGTGGATTACAGGGGGCGAGCTCCTACGAGCAGTACGTC. This gives the protein CASSGLQGASSYEQYV.

J is TRBJ1-2 and V is TRBV19; 7 nucleotides match TRBD1. The trim removed 5 bases at V and 10 bases at J, leaving 13 bases unmatched. The CDR3 has 14 amino acids. Germline loops: CDR1 LNHDA, CDR2 SQIVND (reference sequence). CDR3 DNA: TGTGCCAGTAGTCCGGCCCCGGGACAGTTTTTCTACACCTTC. As protein: CASSPAPGQFFYTF. Variable domain in full (rest from reference TRBV19 and TRBJ1-2): DGGITQSPKYLFRKEGQNVTLSCEQNLNHDAMYWYRQDPGQGLRLIYYSQIVNDFQKGDIAEGYSVSREKKESFPLTVTSAQKNPTAFYLCASSPAPGQFFYTFGSGTRLTVV.

Comments on this clonotype: Mismatch with germline at one junction end may stem from a read error. The chain recombines TRBV5-6 with TRBJ1-4; D is ambiguous. Germline V gene sequence: CDR1 SGHDT, CDR2 YYEEEE. This CDR3 has 11 residues. DNA for the CDR3: TGTGCCAGCAGCTTGGGACTGACGAAGACTTTT. Translation gives CASSLGLTKTF.

As to this clonotype: Just one base apart from a much larger clone, this may be a read error. The genes are TRBV5-5 and TRBJ2-4; D is undetermined. CDR3 length: 13 amino acids. The germline V gene encodes CDR1 SGHKS and CDR2 YYEKEE (reference sequence). CDR3 in amino acids: CASSLVGSNIEYF. CDR3 nucleotides: TGTGCCAGCAGCTTGGTGGGGTCAAACATTGAGTACTTC.

Concerning this clonotype: Relative to the germline gene, one junction end is altered; a read error may explain this. This chain uses TRBV7-4 with TRBJ2-1; D perhaps matches TRBD2 (6 bases). Germline CDR1 and CDR2: SGHVT and SQSDAQ. The CDR3 loop spans 15 amino acids. This chain's CDR3 is CTSSGGTNSYNEQFF. The CDR3 DNA reads as TGTACCAGCAGCGGCGGGACCAATTCCTACAATGAGCAGTTCTTC.

This chain links TRBV24-1 with TRBJ2-2, with D unclear. This CDR3 has 14 residues. Trimming shortened V by 5 bases and J by 4 bases, and 10 bases separated the two germline ends. Germline CDR1 and CDR2: KGHDR and SFDVKD. The CDR3 sequence: CATSVGSTTGELFF. The CDR3 bases are TGTGCCACCAGTGTGGGGTCCACCACCGGGGAGCTGTTTTTT.

This chain joins TRBV15 and TRBJ1-2; TRBD1 might be the D (5 bases). This CDR3 region has 10 residues. With 5 bases removed from V and 8 bases from J, the gap between germline ends came to 6 bases. CDR1 and CDR2 (germline): LNHNV, YYDKDF (reference sequence). The CDR3 here is CATSGDGYTF. CDR3 nucleotide sequence: TGTGCCACCAGCGGGGACGGCTACACCTTC.

This chain links TRBV7-9 with TRBJ2-2; D remains ambiguous. The ends were cut back, 8 bases at V and 5 bases at J, with 9 bases in the middle. The CDR3 is 12 amino acids. Germline loops: CDR1 SEHNR, CDR2 FQNEAQ (reference sequence). DNA for the CDR3: TGTGCCAGCCACAAGGGAACCGGGGAGCTGTTTTTT. Protein: CASHKGTGELFF.

This clonotype was seen many times. The rearrangement uses TRBV4-3 and TRBJ2-7; D unclear. Germline loops: CDR1 LGHNA, CDR2 YSLEER. The CDR3 extends over 13 amino acids. V lost 0 bases and J lost 3, with 6 bases in between. CDR3 amino acids: CASSQDLGYEQYV. The CDR3 DNA sequence: TGCGCCAGCAGCCAAGATCTTGGCTACGAGCAGTACGTC.

This clonotype came up a few times. DNA of the CDR3: TGTGCCAGCAGTTACACTCGGAGCAATCAGCCCCAGCATTTT. Amino acid sequence: CASSYTRSNQPQHF. V gene TRBV6-2 or TRBV6-3 combines with J gene TRBJ1-5, with D hard to call. V lost 2 bases, J lost 1 base, and 6 bases lay in between. Per germline, CDR1 MNHEY and CDR2 SVGEGT. The CDR3 is 14 amino acids.

This clonotype was counted between two and nine times. The V call is TRBV27, the J call TRBJ1-2; no clear D. V was shortened by 6 bases and J by 4 bases, with 15 bases between the two germline ends. The CDR3 runs 14 residues. Per germline, CDR1 MNHEY and CDR2 SMNVEV (reference sequence). The CDR3 DNA reads TGTGCCAGCAGCCTAATCCCCGATAGCTATGGCTACACCTTC. It codes for CASSLIPDSYGYTF.

A few counts support this clonotype. The genes are TRBV7-2 and TRBJ2-2; D is possibly TRBD1 (6 bases). V lost 1 base and J lost 5, with 14 bases in between. The CDR3 consists of 16 residues. Germline V gives CDR1 SGHTA, CDR2 FQGNSA. The CDR3 nucleotides are TGTGCCAGCAGCTTAGAAAGGGGGAATTGGACCGGGGAGCTGTTTTTT. Protein: CASSLERGNWTGELFF.

The rearrangement joins TRBV7-9 to TRBJ2-7; 7 nucleotides align to TRBD2. This CDR3 has 14 residues. V trimming: 4 bases; J trimming: 1 base; junction bases outside the gene matches: 4. Germline assignment: CDR1 SEHNR and CDR2 FQNEAQ (reference sequence). CDR3: CASSSGRDSYEQYV. DNA for the CDR3: TGTGCCAGCAGCTCTGGGAGGGATTCCTACGAGCAGTACGTC.